This record looks at one T cell receptor beta chain sequence and its context. Method: immunoSEQ multiplex PCR; TCRdb's copy keeps in-frame clones and lacks some. The table lists over 20,000 clones, around four fifths of them singletons, with more than 25% in the top ten. The CDR3 is made up of 11 amino acids. V dropped 3 bases and J dropped 9 bases, with 7 bases sitting between them. Germline CDR1 SGDLS, CDR2 YYNGEE. This sample was included in a study of OX40 agonist ivuxolimab in advanced cancers. Study as a whole: Dose-escalation patients' cancers were hepatocellular carcinoma, melanoma, renal cell or head and neck cancer.

Here the sequenced sample was CD4+ or CD8+ T cells sorted from blood, taken in a trial of the OX40 agonist ivuxolimab. J is TRBJ2-1 and V is TRBV9; D is possibly TRBD1 (5 bases). This clonotype originated in an adult with an advanced solid tumor such as melanoma, head and neck, liver or kidney cancer. CDR3 DNA sequence: TGTGCCAGCAGCGAGGGGTTTGAGCAGTTCTTC. Translation: CASSEGFEQFF.